Below, 13 T cell receptor beta chains from the same sample are listed, as sequenced in a study of T-cell reconstitution after alpha-beta-depleted transplantation in children. Preparing the TCRbeta library involved the use of unique molecular identifiers. TCRdb re-analysed the PCR reads in MiXCR, keeping a single row per CDR3 protein. Altogether 84,000 or so distinct CDR3 sequences are present, around a sixth being singletons, with the ten largest covering roughly a fifth. Material: PBMCs, mostly from graft donor cells, obtained 180 days after TCRalphabeta/CD19-depleted stem cell transplant. The source is a male patient between 2 and 10 years old who had a stem cell transplant for acute lymphoblastic leukemia, so the T cells may come from the graft donor.

This clonotype came up a few times. The CDR3 DNA reads TGTGCCAGCAGTCAAGACAGGGGACTTGAAAAACTGTTTTTT. It translates to CASSQDRGLEKLFF. The chain links TRBV12-3 or TRBV12-4 to TRBJ1-4; 8 nucleotides agree with TRBD1. V dropped 5 bases and J dropped 7; count of bases not matched to a gene: 6. The CDR3 spans 14 residues.

The V and J genes are TRBV7-9 and TRBJ2-1, with D possibly being TRBD2 (7 bases). This CDR3 contains 14 residues. V was trimmed by 4 bases and J by 7 bases, leaving 14 bases between them. Germline V CDR1 and CDR2: SEHNR, FQNEAQ (reference sequence). The CDR3 DNA is TGTGCCAGCAGCTCACAGGGAGGGAGGAATGAGCAGTTCTTC. This codes for CASSSQGGRNEQFF.

This clonotype was observed at least ten times. The V and J genes are TRBV24-1 and TRBJ1-6; 8 bases line up with TRBD1. This CDR3 is built from 15 residues. CDR1 is KGHDR and CDR2 is SFDVKD in the germline V gene. With 5 bases clipped from V and 6 bases from J, the junction kept 5 bases outside the gene matches. The CDR3 protein is CATSGQGKGNSPLHF. The CDR3, as DNA: TGTGCCACCAGTGGACAGGGGAAGGGTAATTCACCCCTCCACTTT.

The J gene is TRBJ2-3, the V gene TRBV20-1; either TRBD1 or TRBD2 may fit D (6 bases each). This CDR3 spans 12 amino acids. CDR1 DFQATT and CDR2 SNEGSKA come from the germline V gene (reference sequence). The CDR3 is CSERGLTDTQYF. The CDR3 DNA follows: TGCAGCGAACGGGGGCTCACAGATACGCAGTATTTT.

This clonotype was seen a handful of times. This chain connects TRBV5-1 to TRBJ2-7; TRBD1 matches at 8 bases. The CDR3 sequence is 16 residues long. Germline CDR1 and CDR2: SGHRS and YFSETQ. The trim removed 0 bases at V and 3 bases at J, leaving 8 bases unmatched. CDR3 region: CASSLDKTGALYEQYF. CDR3 nucleotide sequence: TGCGCCAGCAGCTTGGACAAGACAGGGGCGCTCTACGAGCAGTACTTC.

The chain links TRBV20-1 to TRBJ2-7, with D possibly being TRBD1 (6 bases). CDR3 length: 13 residues. V was trimmed by 3 bases and J by 3 bases, leaving 12 bases between them. Per germline, CDR1 DFQATT and CDR2 SNEGSKA (reference sequence). The CDR3 here is CSARWDTHYEQYF. The CDR3, as DNA: TGCAGTGCTAGGTGGGACACGCACTACGAGCAGTACTTC.

This clonotype was picked up one time. This sequence may be a read error, since a much larger clone differs from it by one base. The conserved final phenylalanine or tryptophan is absent from the CDR3, which likely points to a read error. The chain joins TRBV7-2 to TRBJ2-7, with D perhaps TRBD2 (6 bases). The V gene lost 0 bases and the J gene lost 1 base, with 7 bases spanning the gap. Germline V gene data show CDR1 as SGHTA and CDR2 as FQGNSA. There are 14 residues in the CDR3. This chain's CDR3 is CASSLARGSYEQYL. The CDR3 nucleotides read TGTGCCAGCAGCTTAGCGCGGGGATCCTACGAGCAGTACTTA.

This clonotype was counted only a few times. V usage is TRBV7-8 and J usage is TRBJ2-7; a weak D match, TRBD2 (7 bases). Trimming cost V 5 bases and J 6 bases, with 17 bases left between them. This CDR3 contains 14 residues. Germline CDR1 is SGHVS and CDR2 is FQNEAQ. This chain's CDR3 is CASSPIRGGREQYF. In nucleotides, the CDR3 is TGTGCCAGCAGCCCGATAAGGGGGGGCCGCGAGCAGTACTTC.

This clonotype has just a few counts. This CDR3 is CASTRDSFQETQYF. CDR3 coding DNA: TGTGCCAGCACCCGAGACAGTTTTCAAGAGACCCAGTACTTC. This chain joins TRBV12-3 or TRBV12-4 and TRBJ2-5; TRBD1 is a possible D gene (5 bases). The CDR3 spans 14 residues. Trimming took off 7 bases at V and 2 bases at J, with 14 bases between the two ends.

V gene TRBV4-3 combines with J gene TRBJ2-1; TRBD2 matches 7 bases. The CDR3 extends over 15 amino acids. With V trimmed by 4 bases and J by 6 bases, 9 bases remained unmatched. Germline CDR1 LGHNA, CDR2 YSLEER. CDR3 coding DNA: TGCGCCAGCAGCCTCAATCCCGGGGGGTCCAATGAGCAGTTCTTC. Protein product: CASSLNPGGSNEQFF.

V is TRBV4-1 and J is TRBJ2-3, with 7 bases aligning to TRBD2. Germline values: CDR1 MGHRA, CDR2 YSYEKL. V gave up 2 bases and J gave up 2 bases; unmatched junction bases: 16. The CDR3 totals 19 residues. DNA for the CDR3: TGCGCCAGCAGCCAACCCAGCGGGGCGGGGGTGGAATTCACAGATACGCAGTATTTT. Its translation: CASSQPSGAGVEFTDTQYF.

A few counts support this clonotype. The chain uses TRBV5-1 and TRBJ2-1; D remains unclear. V was cut by 7 bases and J by 4 bases, with 15 bases left in between. CDR3 length: 14 residues. The V gene's germline CDR1 is SGHRS and CDR2 YFSETQ. The CDR3 protein is CASLPLDPYNEQFF. CDR3 DNA sequence: TGCGCCAGCCTACCCCTAGACCCTTACAATGAGCAGTTCTTC.

This clonotype showed up just a few times. The V and J genes are TRBV18 and TRBJ1-4; a possible D gene is TRBD1 (5 bases). Trimming pared 5 bases from V and 8 bases from J, leaving 24 bases between. The germline CDR1 and CDR2 sequences are KGHSH and LQKENI. This CDR3 is 17 amino acids long. The CDR3 sequence is CASSLRTAKGRSEKLFF. The CDR3 region has the DNA TGTGCCAGCTCATTACGAACGGCTAAGGGGCGAAGCGAAAAACTGTTTTTT.